Listed below are T cell receptor beta chains from one sample, sequenced in a study of T cells after yellow fever vaccination. TCRdb redid the calling of the 5' RACE reads with MiXCR, one entry per CDR3 protein. The table records under 600,000 distinct CDR3 sequences, approximately 12% of them present only once. This sample comprised PBMCs, obtained on the day of the yellow fever booster vaccination. The receptor set was obtained from a man under 40 who received the YFV17D yellow fever vaccine. CDR3s include the opening cysteine and the closing phenylalanine or tryptophan. Fields, in order: D gene, V gene, clone size, J gene, CDR3 protein, CDR3 DNA. D genes are given only for firm matches. For some rows the clone size is stated as once, few or many, or as a class when expanded; others skip it.

d_gene: NA
v_gene: TRBV10-3
abundance: NA
j_gene: TRBJ1-2
CDR3aa: CAISEEGGLVYGYTF
CDR3nt: TGTGCCATCAGTGAGGAGGGGGGACTAGTCTATGGCTACACCTTC

d_gene: NA
v_gene: TRBV11-2
abundance: few
j_gene: TRBJ2-1
CDR3aa: CASSLSAGQLGNEQFF
CDR3nt: TGTGCCAGCAGCTTATCAGCGGGACAGCTGGGCAATGAGCAGTTCTTC

d_gene: NA
v_gene: TRBV5-1
abundance: NA
j_gene: TRBJ2-7
CDR3aa: CASSLGTDSSYEQYF
CDR3nt: TGCGCCAGCAGCTTAGGAACCGACAGCTCCTACGAGCAGTACTTC

d_gene: NA
v_gene: TRBV5-1
abundance: NA
j_gene: TRBJ2-7
CDR3aa: CASSLGTELSYEQYF
CDR3nt: TGCGCCAGCAGCTTGGGGACAGAGCTCTCCTACGAGCAGTACTTC

d_gene: NA
v_gene: TRBV10-3
abundance: few
j_gene: TRBJ2-1
CDR3aa: CAISESRAYNEQFF
CDR3nt: TGTGCCATCAGTGAGTCGCGGGCTTACAATGAGCAGTTCTTC

d_gene: TRBD2
v_gene: TRBV7-9
abundance: few
j_gene: TRBJ2-5
CDR3aa: CASSLDGLAVRETQYF
CDR3nt: TGTGCCAGCAGCTTAGATGGACTAGCCGTACGGGAGACCCAGTACTTC

d_gene: NA
v_gene: TRBV5-1
abundance: NA
j_gene: TRBJ2-7
CDR3aa: CASSSSAGAEQYF
CDR3nt: TGCGCCAGCAGCTCCTCTGCCGGGGCCGAGCAGTACTTC

d_gene: TRBD1
v_gene: TRBV12-3/TRBV12-4
abundance: many
j_gene: TRBJ1-6
CDR3aa: CASSRTGFNSPLHF
CDR3nt: TGTGCCAGCAGTCGGACAGGGTTCAATTCACCCCTCCACTTT

d_gene: NA
v_gene: TRBV20-1
abundance: once
j_gene: TRBJ2-7
CDR3aa: CSAIGQNLYEQYF
CDR3nt: TGCAGTGCTATAGGGCAGAACCTCTACGAGCAGTACTTC

d_gene: NA
v_gene: TRBV7-9
abundance: few
j_gene: TRBJ2-1
CDR3aa: CASSEDGYNEQFF
CDR3nt: TGTGCCAGCAGCGAGGACGGCTACAATGAGCAGTTCTTC

d_gene: NA
v_gene: TRBV3-1
abundance: few
j_gene: TRBJ2-1
CDR3aa: CASSQDRSLGEQFF
CDR3nt: TGTGCCAGCAGCCAAGATAGGAGTCTGGGTGAGCAGTTCTTC

d_gene: NA
v_gene: TRBV2
abundance: NA
j_gene: TRBJ2-3
CDR3aa: CASSETLDTQYF
CDR3nt: TGTGCCAGCAGTGAGACCCTAGATACGCAGTATTTT

d_gene: NA
v_gene: TRBV20-1
abundance: NA
j_gene: TRBJ2-7
CDR3aa: CSASPPPLYEQYF
CDR3nt: TGCAGTGCTAGTCCCCCCCCCCTCTACGAGCAGTACTTC

d_gene: NA
v_gene: TRBV6-1
abundance: NA
j_gene: TRBJ1-1
CDR3aa: CAGAQSLNTEAFF
CDR3nt: TGTGCCGGGGCCCAGTCCTTGAACACTGAAGCTTTCTTT

d_gene: TRBD2
v_gene: TRBV12-3/TRBV12-4
abundance: few
j_gene: TRBJ2-3
CDR3aa: CASSLRRERTDTQYF
CDR3nt: TGTGCCAGCAGTTTGAGGCGGGAGAGGACAGATACGCAGTATTTT

d_gene: TRBD2
v_gene: TRBV12-3/TRBV12-4
abundance: NA
j_gene: TRBJ2-1
CDR3aa: CASSRTSVSYNEQFF
CDR3nt: TGTGCCAGCAGCCGGACTAGTGTTTCCTACAATGAGCAGTTCTTC

d_gene: NA
v_gene: TRBV6-6
abundance: many
j_gene: TRBJ2-1
CDR3aa: CASTLYNEQFF
CDR3nt: TGTGCCAGCACCCTGTACAATGAGCAGTTCTTC

d_gene: NA
v_gene: TRBV7-9
abundance: few
j_gene: TRBJ2-1
CDR3aa: CASSFLSYEQFF
CDR3nt: TGTGCCAGCAGCTTTCTTAGCTACGAGCAGTTCTTC

d_gene: TRBD2
v_gene: TRBV24-1
abundance: few
j_gene: TRBJ2-4
CDR3aa: CATSDGPLTSAKSIQYF
CDR3nt: TGTGCCACCAGTGATGGGCCCCTGACTAGCGCCAAAAGCATTCAGTACTTC

d_gene: TRBD1
v_gene: TRBV5-1
abundance: NA
j_gene: TRBJ2-7
CDR3aa: CASSPSGTAIYEQYF
CDR3nt: TGCGCCAGCAGCCCGTCAGGGACAGCGATCTACGAGCAGTACTTC

d_gene: TRBD2
v_gene: TRBV5-1
abundance: few
j_gene: TRBJ2-5
CDR3aa: CASSPGTSGSGETQYF
CDR3nt: TGCGCCAGCAGCCCGGGGACTAGCGGGAGTGGAGAGACCCAGTACTTC

d_gene: TRBD2
v_gene: TRBV20-1
abundance: NA
j_gene: TRBJ2-7
CDR3aa: CSAASGRALVEEQYF
CDR3nt: TGCAGTGCTGCTAGCGGGAGGGCGCTAGTTGAGGAGCAGTACTTC

d_gene: NA
v_gene: TRBV12-3/TRBV12-4
abundance: few
j_gene: TRBJ2-7
CDR3aa: CASSLLGAHEQYF
CDR3nt: TGTGCCAGCAGTTTACTCGGGGCTCACGAGCAGTACTTC

d_gene: NA
v_gene: TRBV7-2
abundance: few
j_gene: TRBJ2-3
CDR3aa: CAEEGTDTQYF
CDR3nt: TGTGCAGAGGAGGGCACAGATACGCAGTATTTT

d_gene: TRBD1
v_gene: TRBV5-1
abundance: NA
j_gene: TRBJ1-4
CDR3aa: CASSLPGQGAGNEKLFF
CDR3nt: TGCGCCAGCAGCCTGCCCGGACAGGGGGCAGGTAATGAAAAACTGTTTTTT

d_gene: NA
v_gene: TRBV10-2
abundance: few
j_gene: TRBJ2-4
CDR3aa: CASSSTGVRNIQYF
CDR3nt: TGCGCCAGCAGTAGCACCGGGGTTCGGAACATTCAGTACTTC

d_gene: NA
v_gene: TRBV29-1
abundance: NA
j_gene: TRBJ2-5
CDR3aa: CSVEGGETQYF
CDR3nt: TGCAGCGTTGAAGGTGGCGAGACCCAGTACTTC

d_gene: TRBD1
v_gene: TRBV7-2
abundance: NA
j_gene: TRBJ1-1
CDR3aa: CASSLDPDRTGIEAFF
CDR3nt: TGTGCCAGCAGCTTAGACCCGGACAGGACCGGGATTGAAGCTTTCTTT

d_gene: NA
v_gene: TRBV30
abundance: NA
j_gene: TRBJ2-7
CDR3aa: CAWSVGARSSYEQYF
CDR3nt: TGTGCCTGGAGTGTTGGCGCGAGGAGCTCCTACGAGCAGTACTTC

d_gene: NA
v_gene: TRBV9
abundance: few
j_gene: TRBJ1-2
CDR3aa: CASSVVSGNGYTF
CDR3nt: TGTGCCAGCAGCGTAGTTTCCGGGAATGGCTACACCTTC

d_gene: NA
v_gene: TRBV7-2
abundance: NA
j_gene: TRBJ1-5
CDR3aa: CASSLFRGDNQPQHF
CDR3nt: TGTGCCAGCAGCTTATTCAGAGGAGACAATCAGCCCCAGCATTTT

d_gene: NA
v_gene: TRBV10-3
abundance: few
j_gene: TRBJ2-7
CDR3aa: CAISGKERSSYEQYF
CDR3nt: TGTGCCATCAGTGGAAAGGAACGAAGCTCCTACGAGCAGTACTTC

d_gene: NA
v_gene: TRBV29-1
abundance: NA
j_gene: TRBJ1-1
CDR3aa: CSVQGNTEAFF
CDR3nt: TGCAGCGTTCAGGGGAACACTGAAGCTTTCTTT

d_gene: TRBD2
v_gene: TRBV7-3
abundance: few
j_gene: TRBJ2-3
CDR3aa: CASSLQGGIDTQYF
CDR3nt: TGTGCCAGCAGCTTACAGGGAGGGATAGATACGCAGTATTTT